These 5 T cell receptor beta chains were all obtained from the same sample, sequenced in a study of blood T cells in healthy people across ages. Sample-barcoded 5' priming and a J-beta primer mix drove a second PCR of about 6 to 12 cycles. TCRdb re-derived calls from the 5' RACE reads in MiXCR, one entry per CDR3 protein. This sample has about 1,400,000 distinct CDR3 sequences, with approximately 42% found just once. Sequencing was done on a sample of blood. Receptor source: a woman in her late teens or twenties in good health.

The CDR3 coding sequence is TGTGCCAGCAGCCTCGGAACAGGCATGGAGCAGTACTTC. This translates into CASSLGTGMEQYF. This chain uses TRBV6-1 with TRBJ2-7; possible D gene TRBD1, 5 bases. Looked up from germline, CDR1 is MNHNS and CDR2 is SASEGT. Between the trimmed V and J ends, which lost 6 bases and 7 bases, there was a span of 16 bases. CDR3 length: 13 residues.

The rearrangement joins TRBV4-1 to TRBJ2-1, with TRBD2 matching 12 bases. With 3 bases clipped from V and 10 bases from J, the junction kept 13 bases outside the gene matches. Germline V gene sequence: CDR1 MGHRA, CDR2 YSYEKL. The CDR3 length is 17 residues. Written as DNA, the CDR3 is TGCGCCAGCAGCCATGATGGACTAGCGGGATATTATAAGGAGCAGTTCTTC. Translation: CASSHDGLAGYYKEQFF.

This rearrangement joins TRBV10-3 to TRBJ2-2, with a possible D match to TRBD2 (6 bases). The CDR3 length is 14 residues. Per germline, CDR1 ENHRY and CDR2 SYGVKD. The germline V and J ends were trimmed by 6 bases and 5 bases, with 13 bases remaining between them. Here the CDR3 DNA reads TGTGCCATCAGGGAGGGGCGCGGAACCGGGGAGCTGTTTTTT. As protein: CAIREGRGTGELFF.

As to this clonotype: A clone one base away is much larger, so this may be a read error. The chain links TRBV20-1 to TRBJ2-1; 8 bases are a match to TRBD1. The CDR3 runs to 15 residues. The trim removed 3 bases at V and 10 bases at J, leaving 14 bases unmatched. Germline V gene data show CDR1 as DFQATT and CDR2 as SNEGSKA (reference sequence). The CDR3 loop is CSASGTGAGAYEQFF. CDR3 coding DNA: TGCAGTGCTAGCGGGACAGGTGCTGGCGCCTACGAGCAGTTCTTC.

This sequence joins TRBV4-1 and TRBJ2-3; 7 bases are a match to TRBD2. The length of the CDR3 is 17 residues. After removal of 5 bases from V and 2 bases from J, the junction contained 13 bases not matched to a gene. Germline V CDR1 and CDR2: MGHRA, YSYEKL. The CDR3 here is CASSSRTSGANTDTQYF. The CDR3 bases are TGCGCCAGCAGCTCCCGGACTAGTGGGGCCAACACAGATACGCAGTATTTT.